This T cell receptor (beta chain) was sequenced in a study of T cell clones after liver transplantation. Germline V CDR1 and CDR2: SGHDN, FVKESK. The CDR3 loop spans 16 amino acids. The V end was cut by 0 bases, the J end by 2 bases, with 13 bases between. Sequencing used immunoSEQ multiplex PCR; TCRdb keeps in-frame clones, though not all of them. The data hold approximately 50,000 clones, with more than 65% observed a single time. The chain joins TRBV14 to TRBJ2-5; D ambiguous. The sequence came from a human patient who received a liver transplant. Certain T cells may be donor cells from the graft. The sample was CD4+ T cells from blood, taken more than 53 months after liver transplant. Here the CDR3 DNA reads TGTGCCAGCAGCCAAGACCAACTTTTTTGGCAAGAGACCCAGTACTTC. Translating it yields CASSQDQLFWQETQYF.